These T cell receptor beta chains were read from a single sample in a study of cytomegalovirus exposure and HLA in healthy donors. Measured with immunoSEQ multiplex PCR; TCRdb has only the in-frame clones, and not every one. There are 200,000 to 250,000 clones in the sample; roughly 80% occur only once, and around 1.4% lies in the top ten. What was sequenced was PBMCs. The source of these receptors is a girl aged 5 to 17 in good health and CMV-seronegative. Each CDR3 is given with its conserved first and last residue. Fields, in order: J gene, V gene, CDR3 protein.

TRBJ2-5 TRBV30 CAWSVSSGGSKTQYF
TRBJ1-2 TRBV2 CASGVDREKGQPANYGYTF
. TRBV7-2 CASSATGSLYEQYF
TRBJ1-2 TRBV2 CASSPARGGEGYTF
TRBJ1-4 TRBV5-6 CASSFARGRHEKLFF
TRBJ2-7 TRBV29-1 CSVVWASGRYEQYF
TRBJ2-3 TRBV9 CASSVVGRGGTDTQYF
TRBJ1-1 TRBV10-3 CAISGSGRSEAFF
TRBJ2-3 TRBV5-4 CASTREVALIGSTDTQYF
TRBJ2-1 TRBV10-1 CASSEMAGGHNEQFF
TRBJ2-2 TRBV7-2 CARPSRLQNTGELFF
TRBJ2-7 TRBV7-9 CASSLYASGGAYEQYF
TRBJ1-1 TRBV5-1 CASSSPQVNTEAFF
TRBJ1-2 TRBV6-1 CASSATGPPYGYTF
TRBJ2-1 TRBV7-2 CASSFLQSSYNEQFF
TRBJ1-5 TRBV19 CASSQAGLPGQPQHF
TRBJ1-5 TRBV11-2 CASSSDRGLHQPQHF
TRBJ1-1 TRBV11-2 CASLLTENTEAFF
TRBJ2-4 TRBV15 CATSNRKGDRTYFF
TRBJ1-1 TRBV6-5 CASSRPGTGNTEAFF
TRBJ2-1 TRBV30 CAWSVPSQRGIEQFF
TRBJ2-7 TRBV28 CASIMQGASPYEQYF
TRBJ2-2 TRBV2 CASSDWTGGQPPGELFF
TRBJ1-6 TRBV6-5 CASRADRGYSPLHF
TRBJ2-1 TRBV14 CASSVRQGGNNEQFF
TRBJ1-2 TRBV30 CAWSATGGNYGYTF
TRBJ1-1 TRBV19 CASSIKGANTEAFF
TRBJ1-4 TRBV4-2 CASSQGGQWGEKLFF
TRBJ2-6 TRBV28 CASSKPSQATVLTF
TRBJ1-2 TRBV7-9 CASSLDRGEDGYTF
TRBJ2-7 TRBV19 CASSIRGTRQSEQYF
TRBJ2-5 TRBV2 CASSTGTSERETQYF
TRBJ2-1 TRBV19 CASTARDYYYNEQFF
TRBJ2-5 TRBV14 CASSPFGLAGETQYF
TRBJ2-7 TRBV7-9 CASSQTGGQTPSYEQYF
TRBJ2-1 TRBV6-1 CASSGAGGSYNEQFF
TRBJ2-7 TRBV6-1 CASNEDHRGIDQEQYF
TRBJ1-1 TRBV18 CASSLQTSGNTEAFF
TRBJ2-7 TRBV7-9 CSSSLADRLFYEQYF
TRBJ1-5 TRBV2 CASSEDGSPNQPQHF
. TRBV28 CASSFGGQPYEQYF
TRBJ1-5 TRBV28 CASSRTAGTGEFSNQPQHF
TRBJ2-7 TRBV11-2 CASSLGTGGGLSYEQYF
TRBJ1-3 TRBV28 CASSWGQAGSGNTIYF
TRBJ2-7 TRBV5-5 CASGLSGGPLGAEQYF
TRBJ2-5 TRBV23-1 CASSQCKGRETQYF
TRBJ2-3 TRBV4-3 CASSQDIPADTQYF
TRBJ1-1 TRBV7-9 CASSFLQGPRSEAFF
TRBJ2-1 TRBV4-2 CASSQGRLANEQFF
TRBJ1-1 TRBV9 CASSVAGTGRRTEAFF